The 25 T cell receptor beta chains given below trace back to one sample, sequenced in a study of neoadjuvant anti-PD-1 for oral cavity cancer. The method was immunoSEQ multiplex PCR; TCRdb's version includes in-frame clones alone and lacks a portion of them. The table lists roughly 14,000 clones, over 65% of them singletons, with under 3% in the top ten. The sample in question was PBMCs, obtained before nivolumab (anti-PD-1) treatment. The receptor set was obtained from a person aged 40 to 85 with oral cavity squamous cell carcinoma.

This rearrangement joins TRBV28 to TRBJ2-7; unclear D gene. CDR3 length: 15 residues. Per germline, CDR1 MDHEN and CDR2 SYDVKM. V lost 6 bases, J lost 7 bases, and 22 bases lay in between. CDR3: CASRPGGRPGSEQYF. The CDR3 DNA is TGTGCCAGCAGACCGGGCGGCAGGCCAGGTTCGGAGCAGTACTTC.

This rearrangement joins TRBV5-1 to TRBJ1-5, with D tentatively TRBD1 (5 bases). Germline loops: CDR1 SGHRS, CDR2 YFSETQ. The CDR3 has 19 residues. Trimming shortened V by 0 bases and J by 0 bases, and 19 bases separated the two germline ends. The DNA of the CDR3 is TGCGCCAGCAGCTTGGCCCCCGCAGGGTCGACGGATAGCAATCAGCCCCAGCATTTT. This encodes CASSLAPAGSTDSNQPQHF.

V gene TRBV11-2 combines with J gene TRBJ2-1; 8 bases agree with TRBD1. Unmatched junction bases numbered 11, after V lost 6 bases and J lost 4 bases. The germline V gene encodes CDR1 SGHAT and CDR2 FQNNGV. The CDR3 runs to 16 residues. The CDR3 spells CASRRPGGPSYNEQFF. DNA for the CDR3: TGTGCCAGCAGGCGTCCAGGGGGCCCCTCTTACAATGAGCAGTTCTTC.

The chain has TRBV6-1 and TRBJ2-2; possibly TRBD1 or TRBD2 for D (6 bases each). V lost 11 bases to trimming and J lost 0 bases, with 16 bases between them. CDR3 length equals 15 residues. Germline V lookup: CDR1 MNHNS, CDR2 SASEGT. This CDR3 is CAGCLGGANTGELFF. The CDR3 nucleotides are TGTGCCGGATGTCTCGGGGGCGCGAACACCGGGGAGCTGTTTTTT.

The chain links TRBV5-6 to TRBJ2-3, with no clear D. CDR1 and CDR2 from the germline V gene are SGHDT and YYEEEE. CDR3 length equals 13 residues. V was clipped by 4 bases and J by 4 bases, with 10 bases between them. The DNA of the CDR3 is TGTGCCAGCAGCCTCCCGGCGGCAGATACGCAGTATTTT. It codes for CASSLPAADTQYF.

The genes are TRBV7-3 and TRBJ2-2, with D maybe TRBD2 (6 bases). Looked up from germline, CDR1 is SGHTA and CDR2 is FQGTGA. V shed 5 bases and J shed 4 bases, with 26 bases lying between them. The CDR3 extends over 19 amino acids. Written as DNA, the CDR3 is TGTGCCAGCAGCCCCTCGGGTTGGGGGGAGTATGCGGTCACCGGGGAGCTGTTTTTT. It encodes CASSPSGWGEYAVTGELFF.

The CDR3 DNA is TGCGCCAGCAGCCAAGGGGAGAGGGGAAGGGAGAGAGCTTTCTTT. Its protein product is CASSQGERGRERAFF. The chain recombines TRBV4-1 with TRBJ1-1; a possible D gene is TRBD1 (5 bases). The germline V gene has CDR1 MGHRA and CDR2 YSYEKL. This CDR3 has 15 residues. With 1 base removed from V and 10 bases from J, the gap between germline ends came to 19 bases.

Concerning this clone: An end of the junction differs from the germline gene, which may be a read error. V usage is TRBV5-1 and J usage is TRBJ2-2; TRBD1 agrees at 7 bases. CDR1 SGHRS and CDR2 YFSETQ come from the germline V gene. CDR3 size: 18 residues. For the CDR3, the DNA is TGCGCCAGCAGCTGGGCGACAGGGTTTTTGAGAAACATCGGGGAGCTGTTTTTT. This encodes CASSWATGFLRNIGELFF.

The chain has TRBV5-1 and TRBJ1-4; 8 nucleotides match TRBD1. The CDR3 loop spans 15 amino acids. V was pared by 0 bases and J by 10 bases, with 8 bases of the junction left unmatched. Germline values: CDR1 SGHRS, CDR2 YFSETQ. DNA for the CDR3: TGCGCCAGCAGCTTGGCTCGACAGGGGTACGGAAAACTGTTTTTT. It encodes CASSLARQGYGKLFF. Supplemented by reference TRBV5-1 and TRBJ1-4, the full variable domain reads KAGVTQTPRYLIKTRGQQVTLSCSPISGHRSVSWYQQTPGQGLQFLFEYFSETQRNKGNFPGRFSGRQFSNSRSEMNVSTLELGDSALYLCASSLARQGYGKLFFGSGTQLSVL.

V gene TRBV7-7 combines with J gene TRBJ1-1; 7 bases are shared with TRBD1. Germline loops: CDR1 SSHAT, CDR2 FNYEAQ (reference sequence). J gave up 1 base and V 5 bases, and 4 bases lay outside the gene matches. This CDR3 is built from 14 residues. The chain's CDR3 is CASSPGGTNTEAFF. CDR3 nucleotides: TGTGCCAGCAGCCCAGGGGGTACGAACACTGAAGCTTTCTTT.

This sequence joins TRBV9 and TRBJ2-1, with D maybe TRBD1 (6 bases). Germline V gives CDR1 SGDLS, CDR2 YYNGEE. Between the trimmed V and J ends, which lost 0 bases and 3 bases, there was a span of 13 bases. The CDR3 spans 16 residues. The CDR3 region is CASSVGGRTDYNEQFF. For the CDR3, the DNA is TGTGCCAGCAGCGTAGGGGGAAGGACAGACTACAATGAGCAGTTCTTC.

Here the CDR3 reads CASSRETGWNTEAFF. CDR3 sequence (DNA): TGCGCCAGCAGCCGAGAGACAGGGTGGAACACTGAAGCTTTCTTT. This chain uses TRBV5-1 with TRBJ1-1; 7 bases align to TRBD1. Germline CDR1 and CDR2: SGHRS and YFSETQ. CDR3 length: 15 residues. The trim removed 4 bases at V and 1 base at J, leaving 7 bases unmatched.

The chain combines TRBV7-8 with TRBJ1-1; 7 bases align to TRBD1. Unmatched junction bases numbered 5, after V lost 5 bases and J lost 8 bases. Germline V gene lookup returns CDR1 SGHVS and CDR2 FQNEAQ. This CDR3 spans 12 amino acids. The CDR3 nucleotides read TGTGCCAGCAGCAAGGGGACAGAAGAAGCTTTCTTT. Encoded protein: CASSKGTEEAFF.

This chain's CDR3 is CASSDSFEAGELFF. The CDR3 DNA reads as TGTGCCAGCAGTGACTCGTTCGAGGCCGGGGAGCTGTTTTTT. The chain links TRBV6-4 to TRBJ2-2; D is uncertain. CDR3 length: 14 amino acids. Trimming shortened V by 0 bases and J by 6 bases, and 8 bases separated the two germline ends. The germline gives CDR1 MRHNA, CDR2 SNTAGT.

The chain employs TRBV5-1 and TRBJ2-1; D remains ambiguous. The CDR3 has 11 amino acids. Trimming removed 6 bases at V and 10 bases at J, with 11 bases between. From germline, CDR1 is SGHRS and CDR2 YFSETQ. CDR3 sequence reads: CASTLEGEQFF. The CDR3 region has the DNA TGCGCCAGCACCCTTGAAGGCGAGCAGTTCTTC.

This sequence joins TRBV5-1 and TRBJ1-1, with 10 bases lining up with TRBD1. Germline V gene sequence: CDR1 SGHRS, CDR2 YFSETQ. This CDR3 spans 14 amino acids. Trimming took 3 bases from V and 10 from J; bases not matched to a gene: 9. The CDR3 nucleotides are TGCGCCAGCAGCTACGACAGGGGGCACGCTGCAGCTTTCTTT. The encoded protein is CASSYDRGHAAAFF.

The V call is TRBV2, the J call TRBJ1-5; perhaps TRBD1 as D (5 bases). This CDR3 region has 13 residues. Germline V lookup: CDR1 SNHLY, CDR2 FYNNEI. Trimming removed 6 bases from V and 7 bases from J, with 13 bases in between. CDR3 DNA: TGTGCCAGCAGGGTGGACCCAGGGCAGCCCCAGCATTTT. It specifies CASRVDPGQPQHF. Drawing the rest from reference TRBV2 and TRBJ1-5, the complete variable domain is EPEVTQTPSHQVTQMGQEVILRCVPISNHLYFYWYRQILGQKVEFLVSFYNNEISEKSEIFDDQFSVERPDGSNFTLKIRSTKLEDSAMYFCASRVDPGQPQHFGDGTRLSIL.

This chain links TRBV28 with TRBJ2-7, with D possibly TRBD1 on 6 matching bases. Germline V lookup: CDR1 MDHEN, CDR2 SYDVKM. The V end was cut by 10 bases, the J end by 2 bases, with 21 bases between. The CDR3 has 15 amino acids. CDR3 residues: CATRIPGTKTYEQYF. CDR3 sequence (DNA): TGTGCCACCCGGATCCCCGGGACAAAAACCTACGAGCAGTACTTC.

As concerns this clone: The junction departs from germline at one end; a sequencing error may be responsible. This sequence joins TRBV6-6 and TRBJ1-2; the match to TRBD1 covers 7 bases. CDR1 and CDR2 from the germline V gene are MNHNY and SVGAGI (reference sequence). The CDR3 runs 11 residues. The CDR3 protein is CASSYRDSEAF. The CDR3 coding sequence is TGTGCCAGCAGTTACCGGGACAGCGAAGCCTTC.

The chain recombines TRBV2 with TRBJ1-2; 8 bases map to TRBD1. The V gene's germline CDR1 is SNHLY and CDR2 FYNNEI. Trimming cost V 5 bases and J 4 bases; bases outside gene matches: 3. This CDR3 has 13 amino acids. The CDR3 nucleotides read TGTGCCAGCAGTCCAACAGGGGGCTATGGCTACACCTTC. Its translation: CASSPTGGYGYTF.

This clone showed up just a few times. CDR3 sequence reads: CASSAGDITEAFF. CDR3 bases: TGTGCCAGCAGTGCGGGGGACATCACTGAAGCTTTCTTT. This rearrangement joins TRBV2 to TRBJ1-1; a weak D match, TRBD1 (6 bases). CDR1 and CDR2 from the germline V gene are SNHLY and FYNNEI. Trimming took off 4 bases at V and 4 bases at J, with 10 bases between the two ends. This CDR3 is built from 13 residues. Filled out from reference TRBV2 and TRBJ1-1, the complete variable domain reads EPEVTQTPSHQVTQMGQEVILRCVPISNHLYFYWYRQILGQKVEFLVSFYNNEISEKSEIFDDQFSVERPDGSNFTLKIRSTKLEDSAMYFCASSAGDITEAFFGQGTRLTVV.

The CDR3 is CASSLIGASGNIQYF. CDR3 DNA: TGTGCCAGCAGCTTAATTGGAGCCTCTGGAAACATTCAGTACTTC. The chain employs TRBV7-9 and TRBJ2-4; D remains ambiguous. V gave up 2 bases and J gave up 6 bases, with 14 bases separating them. The CDR3 is 15 amino acids. CDR1 is SEHNR, CDR2 FQNEAQ, per germline (reference sequence). Combining the CDR3 with reference TRBV7-9 and TRBJ2-4 gives the whole variable domain DTGVSQNPRHKITKRGQNVTFRCDPISEHNRLYWYRQTLGQGPEFLTYFQNEAQLEKSRLLSDRFSAERPKGSFSTLEIQRTEQGDSAMYLCASSLIGASGNIQYFGAGTRLSVL.

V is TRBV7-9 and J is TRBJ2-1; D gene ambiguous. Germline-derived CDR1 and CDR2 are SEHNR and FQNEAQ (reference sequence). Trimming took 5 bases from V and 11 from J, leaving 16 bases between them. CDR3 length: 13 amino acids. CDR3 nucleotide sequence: TGTGCCAGCAGCCATTATAGGACGCTTAAGCAGTTCTTC. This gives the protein CASSHYRTLKQFF.

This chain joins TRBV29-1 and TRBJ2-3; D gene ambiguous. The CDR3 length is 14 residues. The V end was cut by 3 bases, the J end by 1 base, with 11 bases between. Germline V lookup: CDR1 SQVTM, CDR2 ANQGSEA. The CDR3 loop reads CSVDRPQGTDTQYF. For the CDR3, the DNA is TGCAGCGTTGATCGGCCGCAAGGCACAGATACGCAGTATTTT.

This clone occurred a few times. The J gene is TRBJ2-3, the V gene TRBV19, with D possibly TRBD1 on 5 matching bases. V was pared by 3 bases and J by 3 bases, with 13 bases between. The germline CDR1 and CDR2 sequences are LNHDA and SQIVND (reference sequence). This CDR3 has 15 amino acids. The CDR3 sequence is CASSIGQGRTDTQYF. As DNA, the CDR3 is TGTGCCAGTAGTATCGGGCAGGGTAGGACAGATACGCAGTATTTT.